The 3 T cell receptor beta chains below were found in one sample sequenced in a study of blood T cell repertoires in COVID-19. Libraries were prepared by immunoSEQ multiplex PCR; TCRdb keeps only in-frame clonotypes and omits some of them. The sample lists 150,000 or so clones; approximately 90% were seen once. Sequenced: peripheral blood. The receptors stem from a man aged 18 to 29 with COVID-19, enrolled during active disease.

The gene calls are TRBV6-6 and TRBJ1-5; D remains ambiguous. V shed 6 bases and J shed 5 bases, with 14 bases lying between them. Germline V gives CDR1 MNHNY, CDR2 SVGAGI (reference sequence). There are 14 residues in the CDR3. CDR3 sequence: CASSPPPLDQPQHF. For the CDR3, the DNA is TGTGCCAGCAGCCCGCCTCCTTTAGATCAGCCCCAGCATTTT.

The rearrangement links TRBV11-3 to TRBJ2-3; possible D gene TRBD2, 6 bases. Germline values: CDR1 SGHNT, CDR2 YENEEA. This CDR3 spans 14 amino acids. Trimming removed 5 bases at V and 8 bases at J, with 17 bases between. The CDR3 is CASSGTAGRGTQYF. The CDR3 DNA follows: TGTGCCAGCAGCGGTACCGCGGGAAGGGGTACGCAGTATTTT.

This chain connects TRBV9 to TRBJ2-5, with a weak D call TRBD1 (6 bases). With 0 bases removed from V and 2 bases from J, the gap between germline ends came to 11 bases. Germline CDR1 and CDR2: SGDLS and YYNGEE. The CDR3 totals 15 residues. The CDR3 is CASSVGPGQQETQYF. The CDR3 nucleotides read TGTGCCAGCAGCGTAGGGCCGGGACAACAAGAGACCCAGTACTTC.